A single sample gave rise to the 15 T cell receptor beta chains below, sequenced in a study of T cell responses to AZD1222 COVID-19 vaccine. The repertoire was sequenced with immunoSEQ multiplex PCR; TCRdb's copy has only in-frame clones and lacks some. The table lists around 87,000 clones, approximately 91% of them singletons. This sample comprised peripheral blood, obtained on day 0 of AZD1222 vaccination. The origin of the receptors is an adult in good health.

This chain joins TRBV6-5 and TRBJ1-1; tentative D call: TRBD1 (6 bases). The CDR3 is made up of 15 amino acids. Trimming removed 4 bases from V and 4 bases from J, with 16 bases in between. Germline values: CDR1 MNHEY, CDR2 SVGAGI. As DNA, the CDR3 is TGTGCCAGCAGTTCACCGGGACGAGGGGGCACTGAAGCTTTCTTT. This translates into CASSSPGRGGTEAFF.

The chain carries TRBV6-6 and TRBJ2-7; 9 bases are a match to TRBD1. From germline, CDR1 is MNHNY and CDR2 SVGAGI (reference sequence). The CDR3 is 15 amino acids. V lost 2 bases to trimming and J lost 1 base; unmatched junction nucleotides: 3. The CDR3 DNA follows: TGTGCCAGCAGTTACGACAGGGGGATTTCCTACGAGCAGTACTTC. It specifies CASSYDRGISYEQYF.

This clone has just a few counts. The V gene is TRBV27, the J gene TRBJ1-1; 8 bases are a match to TRBD1. This CDR3 has 16 residues. The germline CDR1 and CDR2 sequences are MNHEY and SMNVEV (reference sequence). V was pared by 8 bases and J by 0 bases, with 11 bases of the junction left unmatched. CDR3 sequence: CASWRTGSLLNTEAFF. The CDR3 DNA follows: TGTGCCAGCTGGCGGACAGGGTCCCTTTTGAACACTGAAGCTTTCTTT.

Written as DNA, the CDR3 is TGTGCCAGCAGTTACGCTAGGGGATACGGCTACACCTTC. This translates into CASSYARGYGYTF. This chain connects TRBV6-2 or TRBV6-3 to TRBJ1-2, with a possible D match to TRBD1 (5 bases). The CDR3 runs to 13 residues. V gave up 2 bases and J gave up 8 bases, with 12 bases separating them. The V gene's germline CDR1 is MNHEY and CDR2 SVGEGT.

V usage is TRBV9 and J usage is TRBJ1-2; D perhaps matches TRBD1 (6 bases). The CDR3 is 14 amino acids. CDR1 and CDR2 (germline): SGDLS, YYNGEE. V lost 7 bases to trimming and J lost 4 bases, with 17 bases between them. CDR3 coding DNA: TGTGCCAGCTCCCAGATGACAGGACCCTATGGCTACACCTTC. This translates into CASSQMTGPYGYTF.

The chain has TRBV5-1 and TRBJ1-3; the D gene is possibly TRBD1 (5 bases). The CDR3 runs to 13 residues. Trimming left V 0 bases short and J 7 bases short, with 8 bases between. Looked up from germline, CDR1 is SGHRS and CDR2 is YFSETQ. The CDR3 sequence is CASSLEGRNTIYF. The CDR3 DNA follows: TGCGCCAGCAGCTTGGAGGGGAGGAACACCATATATTTT.

The chain couples TRBV6-2 or TRBV6-3 to TRBJ1-1; D is unclear. The CDR3 totals 15 residues. V was cut by 3 bases and J by 1 base, with 12 bases left in between. Germline V gene sequence: CDR1 MNHEY, CDR2 SVGEGT. DNA of the CDR3: TGTGCCAGCAGTTATTCCGGATCGGGGAACACTGAAGCTTTCTTT. Translated: CASSYSGSGNTEAFF.

The genes are TRBV24-1 and TRBJ2-2; 8 nucleotides align to TRBD1. V was pared by 4 bases and J by 4 bases, with 10 bases of the junction left unmatched. The CDR3 contains 17 residues. CDR1 and CDR2 (germline): KGHDR, SFDVKD. CDR3 sequence: CATSDIPRTGSTGELFF. For the CDR3, the DNA is TGTGCCACCAGTGACATTCCGCGGACAGGGTCCACCGGGGAGCTGTTTTTT.

V is TRBV29-1 and J is TRBJ2-5, with D tentatively TRBD1 (6 bases). The CDR3 sequence is 12 residues long. The germline gives CDR1 SQVTM, CDR2 ANQGSEA. Trimming removed 4 bases from V and 2 bases from J, with 8 bases in between. As DNA, the CDR3 is TGCAGCGTTGTCAGGGGACAAGAGACCCAGTACTTC. Translation: CSVVRGQETQYF. The entire variable domain, with the rest obtained from reference TRBV29-1 and TRBJ2-5, is as follows: SAVISQKPSRDICQRGTSLTIQCQVDSQVTMMFWYRQQPGQSLTLIATANQGSEATYESGFVIDKFPISRPNLTFSTLTVSNMSPEDSSIYLCSVVRGQETQYFGPGTRLLVL.

V is TRBV6-2 or TRBV6-3 and J is TRBJ1-2; TRBD1 matches 7 bases. V lost 6 bases and J lost 4; bases outside the gene matches: 11. The CDR3 runs 15 residues. Germline V gene lookup returns CDR1 MNHEY and CDR2 SVGEGT. The CDR3 bases are TGTGCCAGCAGCCCTACCGGGACAGCTGTCTATGGCTACACCTTC. Its protein is CASSPTGTAVYGYTF.

This chain links TRBV7-9 with TRBJ1-2; D ambiguous. The CDR3 is 13 residues long. V dropped 4 bases and J dropped 6 bases, with 12 bases sitting between them. Germline V gene lookup returns CDR1 SEHNR and CDR2 FQNEAQ (reference sequence). CDR3 sequence: CASSSFLENGYTF. As DNA, the CDR3 is TGTGCCAGCAGCTCCTTTCTCGAGAATGGCTACACCTTC.

The chain combines TRBV4-2 with TRBJ1-1; no clear D gene. V dropped 4 bases and J dropped 1 base, with 10 bases sitting between them. The CDR3 is made up of 14 amino acids. Looked up from germline, CDR1 is LGHNA and CDR2 is YNFKEQ. The CDR3 sequence is CASSLLGGNTEAFF. CDR3 coding DNA: TGTGCCAGCAGCCTCCTTGGCGGGAACACTGAAGCTTTCTTT.

CDR3 residues: CASSYSGMENSPLHF. Written as DNA, the CDR3 is TGTGCCAGCAGTTACTCGGGGATGGAAAATTCACCCCTCCACTTT. The chain carries TRBV6-5 and TRBJ1-6; D uncertain. V lost 0 bases, J lost 7 bases, and 10 bases lay in between. Germline V gene lookup returns CDR1 MNHEY and CDR2 SVGAGI. The CDR3 is made up of 15 amino acids.

The chain couples TRBV5-4 to TRBJ1-1; perhaps TRBD1 as D (5 bases). CDR3 length: 16 amino acids. Trimming pared 4 bases from V and 1 base from J, leaving 17 bases between. CDR1 and CDR2 from the germline V gene are SGHNT and YYREEE (reference sequence). CDR3 bases: TGTGCCAGCAGCAACGGCCCGACAGCCACGAACACTGAAGCTTTCTTT. Translating it yields CASSNGPTATNTEAFF.

The gene calls are TRBV6-5 and TRBJ1-1, with no clear D. V was clipped by 6 bases and J by 1 base, with 12 bases between them. The CDR3 totals 14 residues. CDR1 MNHEY and CDR2 SVGAGI come from the germline V gene. CDR3 nucleotide sequence: TGTGCCAGCAGACGCGGACGTCAGAACACTGAAGCTTTCTTT. It yields the protein CASRRGRQNTEAFF.